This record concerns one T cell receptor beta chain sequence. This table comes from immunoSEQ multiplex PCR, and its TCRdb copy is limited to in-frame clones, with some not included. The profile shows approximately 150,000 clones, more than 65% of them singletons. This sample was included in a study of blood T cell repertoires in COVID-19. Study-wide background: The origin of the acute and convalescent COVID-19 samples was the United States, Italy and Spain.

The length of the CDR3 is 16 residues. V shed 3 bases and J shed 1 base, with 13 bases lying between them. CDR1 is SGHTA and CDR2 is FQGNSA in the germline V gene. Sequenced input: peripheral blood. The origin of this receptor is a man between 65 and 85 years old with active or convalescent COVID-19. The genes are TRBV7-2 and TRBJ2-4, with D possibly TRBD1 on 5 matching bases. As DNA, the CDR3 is TGTGCCAGCAGCTTTGTAGGGGATTTGGCCAAAAACATTCAGTACTTC. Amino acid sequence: CASSFVGDLAKNIQYF.